Described below is a single T cell receptor beta chain sequence and its context. Its antigen is unknown. The authors distributed each subset's genomic DNA evenly over several immunoSEQ plates. Repertoires were generated with immunoSEQ multiplex PCR, while TCRdb's copy carries only in-frame clones and drops some. The profile shows some 2.1 million clones, 85% to 95% of them singletons. The sample comes from a study of shared clonotypes between healthy human individuals. Notes on the study in general: A few donors held approximately 4.5% of naive CD4 clonotypes in common.

In the CD4+ fraction, cells were divided into CD45RA+ naive and CD45RA-negative memory subsets. Sequencing used naive CD4+ T cells sorted from blood. Regarding subset: CD45RA+ positively selected. The TCR originated in a man in his late teens or twenties in good health.

The CDR3: CASSQDVYGYTF. CDR3 sequence (DNA): TGTGCCAGCAGCCAGGACGTTTATGGCTACACCTTC. The rearrangement joins TRBV28 to TRBJ1-2; D not resolved. CDR3 size: 12 residues. CDR1 and CDR2 (germline): MDHEN, SYDVKM. V shed 6 bases and J shed 5 bases, with 10 bases lying between them.